Here is one TCR beta chain with its context. No antigen is known for it. V lost 1 base and J lost 2; bases outside the gene matches: 6. Per the germline V gene, CDR1 is SEHNR and CDR2 is FQNEAQ (reference sequence). The CDR3 runs 16 residues. Here immunoSEQ multiplex PCR was the method, and the copy in TCRdb shows in-frame clones only, minus some. The sample has about 32,000 clones; roughly 79% are singletons. The data are from a study of OX40 agonist ivuxolimab in advanced cancers. Study summary: Dose-escalation patients suffered from hepatocellular carcinoma, melanoma, renal cell or head and neck cancer.

Study conclusions and caveats: The study observed clonal expansion of CD4+ and CD8+ blood T cells by week 6 at 0.1 to 3.0 mg/kg. More expanded clones were found, on average, in CD8+ than in CD4+ T cells. The study did not work out the antigen specificity of the expanded peripheral T cells.

This sample comprised CD4+ or CD8+ T cells sorted from blood, obtained in a trial of the OX40 agonist ivuxolimab. This clonotype originated in an adult with an advanced solid tumor such as melanoma, head and neck, liver or kidney cancer. V gene TRBV7-9 combines with J gene TRBJ2-3; 7 positions match TRBD1. DNA for the CDR3: TGTGCCAGCAGCTTAGTCGACAGGGAATACACAGATACGCAGTATTTT. This gives the protein CASSLVDREYTDTQYF.